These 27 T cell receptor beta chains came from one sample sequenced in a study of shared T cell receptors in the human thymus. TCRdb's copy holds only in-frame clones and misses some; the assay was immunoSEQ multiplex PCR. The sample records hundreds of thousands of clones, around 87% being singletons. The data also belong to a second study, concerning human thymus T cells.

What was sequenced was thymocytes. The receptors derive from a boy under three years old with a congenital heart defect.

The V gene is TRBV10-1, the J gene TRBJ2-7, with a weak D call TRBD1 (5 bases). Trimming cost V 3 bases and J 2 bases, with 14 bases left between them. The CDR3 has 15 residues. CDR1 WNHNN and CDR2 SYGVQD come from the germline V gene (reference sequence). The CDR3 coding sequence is TGCGCCAGCAGTGAAGGGGCCGGACGGCCCTACGAGCAGTACTTC. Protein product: CASSEGAGRPYEQYF.

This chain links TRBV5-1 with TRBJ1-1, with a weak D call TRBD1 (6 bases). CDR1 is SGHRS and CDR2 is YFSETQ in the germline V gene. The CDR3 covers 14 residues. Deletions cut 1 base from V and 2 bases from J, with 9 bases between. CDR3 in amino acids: CASSLWTENTEAFF. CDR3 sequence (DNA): TGCGCCAGCAGCTTGTGGACAGAAAACACTGAAGCTTTCTTT.

The CDR3 loop reads CASSQEGTGSGYEQYF. CDR3 DNA: TGCGCCAGCAGCCAAGAGGGAACAGGGTCGGGTTACGAGCAGTACTTC. The chain couples TRBV4-3 to TRBJ2-7; D may be TRBD1 (6 bases). Germline CDR1 and CDR2: LGHNA and YSLEER. The CDR3 extends over 16 amino acids. Trimming stripped 0 bases from V and 4 bases from J, with 16 bases between.

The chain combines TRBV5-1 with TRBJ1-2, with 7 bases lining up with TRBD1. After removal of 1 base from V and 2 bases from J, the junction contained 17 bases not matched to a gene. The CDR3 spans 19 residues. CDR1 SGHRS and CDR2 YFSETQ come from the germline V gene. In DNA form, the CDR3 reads TGCGCCAGCAGCTTGCCCGTGGGGGCAGGGGGAAGATTAAACTATGGCTACACCTTC. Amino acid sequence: CASSLPVGAGGRLNYGYTF.

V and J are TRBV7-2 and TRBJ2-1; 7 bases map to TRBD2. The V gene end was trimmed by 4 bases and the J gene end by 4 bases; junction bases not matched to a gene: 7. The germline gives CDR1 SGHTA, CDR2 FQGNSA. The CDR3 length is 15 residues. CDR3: CASSSSGNHYNEQFF. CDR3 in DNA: TGTGCCAGCAGCTCGAGCGGGAATCATTACAATGAGCAGTTCTTC.

CDR3 loop: CASSQRQGRVNTEAFF. The CDR3 region has the DNA TGTGCCAGCAGCCAAAGACAGGGAAGGGTGAACACTGAAGCTTTCTTT. The genes are TRBV5-6 and TRBJ1-1; TRBD1 aligns across 7 bases. After removal of 4 bases from V and 0 bases from J, the junction contained 9 bases not matched to a gene. The germline gives CDR1 SGHDT, CDR2 YYEEEE. This CDR3 contains 16 residues.

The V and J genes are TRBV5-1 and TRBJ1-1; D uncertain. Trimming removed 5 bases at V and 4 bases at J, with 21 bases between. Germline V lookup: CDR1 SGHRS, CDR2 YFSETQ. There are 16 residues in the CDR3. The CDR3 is CASSSRESAAPTEAFF. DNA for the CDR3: TGCGCCAGCAGTTCTCGAGAAAGCGCGGCCCCCACTGAAGCTTTCTTT. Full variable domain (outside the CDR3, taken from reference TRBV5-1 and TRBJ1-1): KAGVTQTPRYLIKTRGQQVTLSCSPISGHRSVSWYQQTPGQGLQFLFEYFSETQRNKGNFPGRFSGRQFSNSRSEMNVSTLELGDSALYLCASSSRESAAPTEAFFGQGTRLTVV.

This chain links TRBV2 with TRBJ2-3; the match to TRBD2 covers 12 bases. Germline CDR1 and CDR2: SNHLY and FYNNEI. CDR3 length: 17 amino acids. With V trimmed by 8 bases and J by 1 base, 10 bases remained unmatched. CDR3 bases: TGTGCCAGCCCCCCTCGGTGGACTAGCGGGGGCACAGATACGCAGTATTTT. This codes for CASPPRWTSGGTDTQYF.

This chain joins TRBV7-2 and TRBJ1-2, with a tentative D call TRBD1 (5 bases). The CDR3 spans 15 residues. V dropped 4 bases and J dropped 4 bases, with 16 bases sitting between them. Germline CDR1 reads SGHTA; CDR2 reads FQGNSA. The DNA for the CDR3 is TGTGCCAGCAGCTATAGGGACTTTTTTATCTATGGCTACACCTTC. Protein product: CASSYRDFFIYGYTF. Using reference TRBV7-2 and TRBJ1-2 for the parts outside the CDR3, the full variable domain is GAGVSQSPSNKVTEKGKDVELRCDPISGHTALYWYRQSLGQGLEFLIYFQGNSAPDKSGLPSDRFSAERTGGSVSTLTIQRTQQEDSAVYLCASSYRDFFIYGYTFGSGTRLTVV.

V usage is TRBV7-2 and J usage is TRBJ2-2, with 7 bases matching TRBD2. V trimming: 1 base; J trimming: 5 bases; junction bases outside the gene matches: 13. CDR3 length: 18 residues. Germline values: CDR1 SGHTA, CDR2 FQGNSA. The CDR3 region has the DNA TGTGCCAGCAGCTTAGTGGGGCGGGAGCACCGACAAACCGGGGAGCTGTTTTTT. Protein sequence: CASSLVGREHRQTGELFF.

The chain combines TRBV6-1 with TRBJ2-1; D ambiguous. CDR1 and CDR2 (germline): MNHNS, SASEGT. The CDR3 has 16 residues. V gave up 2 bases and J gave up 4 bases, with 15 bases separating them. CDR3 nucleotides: TGTGCCAGCAGTGAACGGAGCAGCCTTTCTTACAATGAGCAGTTCTTC. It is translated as CASSERSSLSYNEQFF.

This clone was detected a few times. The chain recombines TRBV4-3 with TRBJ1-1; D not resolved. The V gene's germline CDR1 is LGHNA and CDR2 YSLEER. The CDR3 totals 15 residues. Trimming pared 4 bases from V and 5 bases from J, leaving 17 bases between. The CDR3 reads CASSPYQVGDTEAFF. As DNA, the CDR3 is TGCGCCAGCAGCCCCTACCAGGTGGGTGATACTGAAGCTTTCTTT.

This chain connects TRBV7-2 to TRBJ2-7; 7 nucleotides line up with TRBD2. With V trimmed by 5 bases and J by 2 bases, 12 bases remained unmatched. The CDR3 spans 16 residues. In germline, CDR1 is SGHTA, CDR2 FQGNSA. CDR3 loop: CASSRNGGLFPYEQYF. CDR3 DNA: TGTGCCAGCAGCCGTAACGGGGGACTATTTCCCTACGAGCAGTACTTC.

The chain's CDR3 is CATSRPLKATGIGNTIYF. CDR3 DNA sequence: TGTGCCACCAGCAGGCCTCTTAAGGCGACAGGGATCGGAAACACCATATATTTT. This chain joins TRBV15 and TRBJ1-3; 7 bases match TRBD1. The CDR3 is 18 residues long. With 3 bases clipped from V and 4 bases from J, the junction kept 15 bases outside the gene matches. Germline CDR1 is LNHNV and CDR2 is YYDKDF (reference sequence).

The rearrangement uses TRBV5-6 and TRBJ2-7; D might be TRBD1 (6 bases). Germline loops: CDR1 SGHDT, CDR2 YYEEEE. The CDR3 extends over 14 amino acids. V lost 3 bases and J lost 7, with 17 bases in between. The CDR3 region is CASSSPDSLREQYF. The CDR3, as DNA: TGTGCCAGCAGCTCCCCGGACAGTCTTAGGGAGCAGTACTTC.

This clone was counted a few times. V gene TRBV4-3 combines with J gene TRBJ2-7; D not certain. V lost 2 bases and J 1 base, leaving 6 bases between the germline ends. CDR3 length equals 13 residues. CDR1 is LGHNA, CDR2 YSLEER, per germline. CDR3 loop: CASSQFTSYEQYF. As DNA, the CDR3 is TGCGCCAGCAGCCAATTTACTTCCTACGAGCAGTACTTC.

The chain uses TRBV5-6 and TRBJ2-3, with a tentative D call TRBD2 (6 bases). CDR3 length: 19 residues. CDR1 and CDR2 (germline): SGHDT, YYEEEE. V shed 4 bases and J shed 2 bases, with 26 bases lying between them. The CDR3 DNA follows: TGTGCCAGCAGCCCCACCCAGGCATATAGCGGAGGTCTCACAGATACGCAGTATTTT. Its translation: CASSPTQAYSGGLTDTQYF.

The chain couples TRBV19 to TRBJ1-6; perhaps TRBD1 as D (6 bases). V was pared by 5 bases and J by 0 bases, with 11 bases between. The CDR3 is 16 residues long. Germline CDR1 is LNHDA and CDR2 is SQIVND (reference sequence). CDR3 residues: CASSGAQGSYNSPLHF. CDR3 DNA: TGTGCCAGTAGTGGAGCACAGGGCTCCTATAATTCACCCCTCCACTTT.

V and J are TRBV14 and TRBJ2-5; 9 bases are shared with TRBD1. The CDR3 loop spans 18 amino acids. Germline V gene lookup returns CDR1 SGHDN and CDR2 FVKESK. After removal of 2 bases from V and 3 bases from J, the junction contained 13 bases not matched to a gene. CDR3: CASSQRFRTGATKETQYF. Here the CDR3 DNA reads TGTGCCAGCAGCCAAAGGTTCAGGACAGGGGCTACCAAAGAGACCCAGTACTTC.

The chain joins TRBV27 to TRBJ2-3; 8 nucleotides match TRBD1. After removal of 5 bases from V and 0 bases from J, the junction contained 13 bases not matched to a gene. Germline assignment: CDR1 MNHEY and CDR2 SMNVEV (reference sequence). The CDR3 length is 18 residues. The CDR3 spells CASSRGQAPESSTDTQYF. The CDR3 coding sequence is TGTGCCAGCAGTAGGGGACAGGCGCCCGAATCTAGCACAGATACGCAGTATTTT.

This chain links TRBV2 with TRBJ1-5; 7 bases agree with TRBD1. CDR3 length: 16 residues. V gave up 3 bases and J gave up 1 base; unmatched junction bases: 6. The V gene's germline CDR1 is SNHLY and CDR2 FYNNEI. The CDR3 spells CASSDSPGQSNQPQHF. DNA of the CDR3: TGTGCCAGCAGTGATTCACCGGGACAGAGCAATCAGCCCCAGCATTTT.

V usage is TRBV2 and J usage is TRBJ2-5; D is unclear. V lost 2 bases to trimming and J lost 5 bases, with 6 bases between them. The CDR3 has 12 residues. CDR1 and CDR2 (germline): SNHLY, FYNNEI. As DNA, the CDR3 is TGTGCCAGCAGTGAACCGTATGAGACCCAGTACTTC. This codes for CASSEPYETQYF.

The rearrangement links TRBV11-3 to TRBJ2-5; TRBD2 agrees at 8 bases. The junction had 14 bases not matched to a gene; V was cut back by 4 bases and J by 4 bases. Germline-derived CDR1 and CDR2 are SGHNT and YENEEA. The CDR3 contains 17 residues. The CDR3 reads CASSSLGASGSVETQYF. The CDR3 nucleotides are TGTGCCAGCAGCTCCCTCGGAGCGAGCGGGAGTGTAGAGACCCAGTACTTC.

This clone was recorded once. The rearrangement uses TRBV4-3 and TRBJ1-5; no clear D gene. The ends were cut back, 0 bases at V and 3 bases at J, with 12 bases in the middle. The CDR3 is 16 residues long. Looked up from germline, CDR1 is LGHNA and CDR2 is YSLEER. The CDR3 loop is CASSQDWWQSNQPQHF. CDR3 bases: TGCGCCAGCAGCCAAGATTGGTGGCAGTCCAATCAGCCCCAGCATTTT.

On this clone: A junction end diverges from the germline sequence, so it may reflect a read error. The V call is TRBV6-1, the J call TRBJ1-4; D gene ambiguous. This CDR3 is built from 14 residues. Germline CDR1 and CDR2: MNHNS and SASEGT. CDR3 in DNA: TGTGCCAGCAGATTCCTCACCCCCGGGGAAAAGCTGTTTTTT. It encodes CASRFLTPGEKLFF.

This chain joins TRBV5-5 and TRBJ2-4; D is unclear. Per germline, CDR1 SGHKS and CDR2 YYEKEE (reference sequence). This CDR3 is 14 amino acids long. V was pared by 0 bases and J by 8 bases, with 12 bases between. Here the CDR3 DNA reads TGTGCCAGCAGCTTGGCCCCGGAGAGAGACATTCAGTACTTC. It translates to CASSLAPERDIQYF. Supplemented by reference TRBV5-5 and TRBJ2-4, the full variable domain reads DAGVTQSPTHLIKTRGQQVTLRCSPISGHKSVSWYQQVLGQGPQFIFQYYEKEERGRGNFPDRFSARQFPNYSSELNVNALLLGDSALYLCASSLAPERDIQYFGAGTRLSVL.

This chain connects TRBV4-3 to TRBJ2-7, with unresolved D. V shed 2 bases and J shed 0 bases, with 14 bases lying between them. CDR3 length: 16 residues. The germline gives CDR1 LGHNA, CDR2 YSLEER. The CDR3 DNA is TGCGCCAGCAGCCAAAGGTGGAGCTTCAGCTCCTACGAGCAGTACTTC. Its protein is CASSQRWSFSSYEQYF.